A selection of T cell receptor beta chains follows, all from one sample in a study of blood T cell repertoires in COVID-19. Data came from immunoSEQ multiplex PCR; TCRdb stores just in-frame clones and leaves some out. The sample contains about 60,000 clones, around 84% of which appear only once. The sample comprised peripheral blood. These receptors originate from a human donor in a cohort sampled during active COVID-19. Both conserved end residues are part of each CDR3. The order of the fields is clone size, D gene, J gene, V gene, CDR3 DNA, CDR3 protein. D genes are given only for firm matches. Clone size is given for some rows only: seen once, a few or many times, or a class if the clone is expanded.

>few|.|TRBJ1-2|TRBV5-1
TGCGCCAGCAGCTTGTCACAGAACTATGGCTACACCTTC
CASSLSQNYGYTF
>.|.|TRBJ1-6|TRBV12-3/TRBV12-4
TGTGCCAGCAGTTTAGCCTCCGGGGCCCTCCACTTT
CASSLASGALHF
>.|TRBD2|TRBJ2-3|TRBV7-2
TGTGCCAGCAGCTTAGCGCGGGGGAGAGATACGCAGTATTTT
CASSLARGRDTQYF
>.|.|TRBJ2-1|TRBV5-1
TGCGCCAGCAGCTTGACGGACAACTCCTACAATGAGCAGTTCTTC
CASSLTDNSYNEQFF
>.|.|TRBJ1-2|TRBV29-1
TGCAGCGTTGCGGAGCGTTCCTCATATGGCTACACCTTC
CSVAERSSYGYTF
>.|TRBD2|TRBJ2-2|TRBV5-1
TGCGCCAGCAGCTCCCGGGACTATAAAACCGGGGAGCTGTTTTTT
CASSSRDYKTGELFF
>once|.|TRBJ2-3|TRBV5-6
TGTGCCAGCAGGACGACAGCAGCAGATACGCAGTATTTT
CASRTTAADTQYF
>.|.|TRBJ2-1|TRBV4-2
TGTGCCAGCAGCCAAGGCTTGACGGGTGAGCAGTTCTTC
CASSQGLTGEQFF
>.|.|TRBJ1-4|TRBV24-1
TGTGCCACCAGTGACAGGGGAAATGAAAAACTGTTTTTT
CATSDRGNEKLFF
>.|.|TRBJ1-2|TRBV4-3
TGCGCCAGCAGCCCGGCTCGGGGTGCCTATGGCTACACCTTC
CASSPARGAYGYTF
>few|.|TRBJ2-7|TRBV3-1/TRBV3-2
TGTGCCAGCAGTCGCATGCGCGGGCAGAGCTCCTACGAGCAGTACTTC
CASSRMRGQSSYEQYF
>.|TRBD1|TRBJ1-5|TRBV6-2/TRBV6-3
TGTGCCAGCAGTTATATAATAGGGACAGGGACCAATCAGCCCCAGCATTTT
CASSYIIGTGTNQPQHF
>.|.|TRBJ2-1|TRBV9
TGTGCCAGCTCCCGGAGCGCTACTAGTGTTTCCTACAATGAGCAGTTCTTC
CASSRSATSVSYNEQFF
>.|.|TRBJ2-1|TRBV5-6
TGTGCCAGCAGCTTGGCTTATGAGCAGTTCTTC
CASSLAYEQFF
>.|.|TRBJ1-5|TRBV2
TGTGACGGGTCGGGTCCAATTAATCAGCCCCAGCATTTT
CDGSGPINQPQHF
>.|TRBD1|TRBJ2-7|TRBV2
TGTGCCAGTATCCTACAGGGGAACAGCTACGAGCAGTACTTC
CASILQGNSYEQYF